The T cell receptor beta chain under discussion was sequenced for a study of cytomegalovirus exposure and HLA in healthy donors. Primers for the PCR totalled 60 Vbeta and 13 Jbeta. Generated by immunoSEQ multiplex PCR, the TCRdb table keeps only in-frame clones and is missing some. The sample consists of about 120,000 clones, 55% to 65% of them appearing once. Trimming cost V 2 bases and J 6 bases; bases outside gene matches: 11. Germline V gene data show CDR1 as SGHAT and CDR2 as FQNNGV. The CDR3 runs to 17 residues. This TCR was sampled from a woman aged 25 to 39 in good health and CMV-seronegative. The V gene is TRBV11-2, the J gene TRBJ2-2, with 8 bases identical to TRBD2. The sample taken for sequencing was PBMCs. Written as DNA, the CDR3 is TGTGCCAGCAGCTTACGTCCAGCGGGAGCTGGAGCCGGGGAGCTGTTTTTT. As protein: CASSLRPAGAGAGELFF.